A single sample is the source of the 16 T cell receptor beta chains below, sequenced in a study of blood T cell repertoires in COVID-19 (TCRdb year 2020). Libraries came from the immunoSEQ multiplex PCR assay. TCRdb retrieved this table from immuneACCESS and kept in-frame rearrangements only. Not all clones are present; in checked studies, unresolved V genes account for under half, and no reason is known for the remainder. This sample is represented by fewer than 300,000 clones; 90% of them were singletons. Roughly 1.1% of the sample is taken by the ten largest. Sequencing used PBMCs or T cells enriched from blood (not recorded which). Source of these receptors: a woman aged 25 to 39 who had recovered from COVID-19.

This clone was counted once. This chain uses TRBV2 with TRBJ2-3; TRBD2 is a possible D gene (6 bases). The CDR3 has 16 amino acids. Germline V gene lookup returns CDR1 SNHLY and CDR2 FYNNEI. Trimming took 6 bases from V and 2 from J, leaving 18 bases between them. The CDR3 DNA follows: TGTGCCAGCAGATGGACGGGGGTTGGGATCACAGATACGCAGTATTTT. Amino acid sequence: CASRWTGVGITDTQYF.

The chain recombines TRBV30 with TRBJ1-5; TRBD1 aligns across 8 bases. The CDR3 has 15 residues. Per the germline V gene, CDR1 is GTSNPN and CDR2 is SVGIG (reference sequence). Trimming cost V 1 base and J 4 bases; bases outside gene matches: 6. Here the CDR3 DNA reads TGTGCCTGGAGTGAACTAGACAGGGGAAATCAGCCCCAGCATTTT. It translates to CAWSELDRGNQPQHF.

This clone occurred a few times. The CDR3 loop reads CASSVGAGGDTGELFF. The CDR3 bases are TGTGCCAGCAGTGTCGGAGCGGGAGGGGACACCGGGGAGCTGTTTTTT. This chain connects TRBV6-4 to TRBJ2-2; 10 nucleotides align to TRBD2. Germline CDR1 reads MRHNA; CDR2 reads SNTAGT. V gave up 4 bases and J gave up 3 bases; unmatched junction bases: 5. The length of the CDR3 is 16 residues.

CDR3 protein: CASSPLRDRDHEQYF. Written as DNA, the CDR3 is TGTGCCAGCAGCCCTTTGCGGGACAGGGACCACGAGCAGTACTTC. The chain carries TRBV13 and TRBJ2-7, with 9 bases lining up with TRBD1. Unmatched junction bases numbered 10, after V lost 5 bases and J lost 5 bases. This CDR3 has 15 residues. CDR1 is PRHDT, CDR2 FYEKMQ, per germline (reference sequence).

On this clone: At one boundary the junction diverges from the germline segment, which might be a read error. The chain uses TRBV6-5 and TRBJ2-7; 9 positions match TRBD1. Germline-derived CDR1 and CDR2 are MNHEY and SVGAGI. The CDR3 consists of 15 residues. The CDR3 spells CASRYWTGVAYEQYF. The CDR3 DNA follows: TGTGCCAGCAGATACTGGACAGGGGTCGCATACGAGCAGTACTTC.

The V gene is TRBV7-9, the J gene TRBJ2-4; D may be TRBD1 (5 bases). This CDR3 comprises 14 residues. V dropped 1 base and J dropped 2 bases, with 6 bases sitting between them. CDR1 SEHNR and CDR2 FQNEAQ come from the germline V gene (reference sequence). CDR3 loop: CASSLEGTKNIQYF. CDR3 DNA sequence: TGTGCCAGCAGCTTAGAGGGGACCAAAAACATTCAGTACTTC.

The chain has TRBV5-1 and TRBJ1-2; the match to TRBD1 covers 9 bases. V lost 3 bases and J lost 8; bases outside the gene matches: 8. The germline V gene has CDR1 SGHRS and CDR2 YFSETQ. CDR3 size: 14 residues. The CDR3: CASSWAGQGVGYTF. CDR3 sequence (DNA): TGCGCCAGCAGCTGGGCGGGACAGGGTGTGGGCTACACCTTC.

Only one count was recorded for this clone. The J gene is TRBJ2-7, the V gene TRBV10-3; weak D call: TRBD2 (6 bases). The CDR3 consists of 14 residues. V lost 3 bases to trimming and J lost 0 bases, with 9 bases between them. From germline, CDR1 is ENHRY and CDR2 SYGVKD. The CDR3 region has the DNA TGTGCCATCAGTGATTCTAGCGCCTCCTACGAGCAGTACTTC. The encoded protein is CAISDSSASYEQYF.

This chain connects TRBV7-9 to TRBJ1-1; TRBD1 agrees at 9 bases. CDR1 is SEHNR and CDR2 is FQNEAQ in the germline V gene (reference sequence). This CDR3 comprises 14 residues. V trimming: 5 bases; J trimming: 11 bases; junction bases outside the gene matches: 12. The CDR3 sequence: CASSPITGGAGAFF. CDR3 nucleotide sequence: TGTGCCAGCAGCCCTATAACAGGGGGCGCAGGGGCTTTCTTT.

The rearrangement joins TRBV2 to TRBJ1-5; 10 bases match TRBD1. The germline gives CDR1 SNHLY, CDR2 FYNNEI. The trim removed 5 bases at V and 7 bases at J, leaving 14 bases unmatched. The CDR3 has 17 amino acids. The CDR3 region has the DNA TGTGCCAGCAGTTCTTTATCCGGGACAGGGGTGGGGCAGCCCCAGCATTTT. This codes for CASSSLSGTGVGQPQHF.

V usage is TRBV27 and J usage is TRBJ2-3; tentatively, D is TRBD2 (7 bases). The CDR3 length is 16 residues. The germline gives CDR1 MNHEY, CDR2 SMNVEV (reference sequence). V lost 5 bases, J lost 2 bases, and 17 bases lay in between. The CDR3 loop reads CASSRSRGRPTDTQYF. The CDR3 DNA is TGTGCCAGCAGTCGCTCGCGGGGGCGGCCCACAGATACGCAGTATTTT.

The chain is built from TRBV9 and TRBJ2-1; 9 nucleotides match TRBD2. V lost 4 bases to trimming and J lost 1 base; unmatched junction nucleotides: 6. The CDR3 is 16 amino acids. Germline V gene sequence: CDR1 SGDLS, CDR2 YYNGEE. CDR3 DNA: TGTGCCAGCAGCCTTAGCGGGAGTGATTCCTACAATGAGCAGTTCTTC. As protein: CASSLSGSDSYNEQFF.

V and J are TRBV11-3 and TRBJ2-1, with TRBD2 identical over 7 bases. Germline trimming cut 4 bases from V and 4 bases from J; bases unmatched to any gene: 4. This CDR3 region has 14 residues. Germline CDR1 is SGHNT and CDR2 is YENEEA. The CDR3 region is CASSSTSRYNEQFF. CDR3 nucleotides: TGTGCCAGCAGCTCGACTAGCAGATACAATGAGCAGTTCTTC. The full variable domain, completed using reference TRBV11-3 and TRBJ2-1, is EAGVVQSPRYKIIEKKQPVAFWCNPISGHNTLYWYLQNLGQGPELLIRYENEEAVDDSQLPKDRFSAERLKGVDSTLKIQPAELGDSAVYLCASSSTSRYNEQFFGPGTRLTVL.

In DNA, the CDR3 is TGTGCCAGCAGTAGCCAGGGGACAGCAAAAGAAGCTTTCTTT. It yields the protein CASSSQGTAKEAFF. The V and J genes are TRBV2 and TRBJ1-1, with 7 bases matching TRBD1. With 5 bases clipped from V and 8 bases from J, the junction kept 11 bases outside the gene matches. The CDR3 consists of 14 residues. Germline V gene data show CDR1 as SNHLY and CDR2 as FYNNEI.

The J gene is TRBJ1-5, the V gene TRBV19, with 7 bases matching TRBD1. The CDR3 contains 15 residues. CDR1 LNHDA and CDR2 SQIVND come from the germline V gene (reference sequence). Trimming took 6 bases from V and 0 from J; bases not matched to a gene: 5. The DNA for the CDR3 is TGTGCCAGTAGGACGACAGGGCCTAGCAATCAGCCCCAGCATTTT. Translation: CASRTTGPSNQPQHF.

This chain links TRBV29-1 with TRBJ1-2; 8 positions match TRBD1. Per germline, CDR1 SQVTM and CDR2 ANQGSEA. The CDR3 runs 15 residues. The V gene end was trimmed by 3 bases and the J gene end by 5 bases; junction bases not matched to a gene: 11. The CDR3 reads CSVEDRVGARYGYTF. The CDR3 region has the DNA TGCAGCGTTGAGGACAGGGTGGGGGCACGGTATGGCTACACCTTC.